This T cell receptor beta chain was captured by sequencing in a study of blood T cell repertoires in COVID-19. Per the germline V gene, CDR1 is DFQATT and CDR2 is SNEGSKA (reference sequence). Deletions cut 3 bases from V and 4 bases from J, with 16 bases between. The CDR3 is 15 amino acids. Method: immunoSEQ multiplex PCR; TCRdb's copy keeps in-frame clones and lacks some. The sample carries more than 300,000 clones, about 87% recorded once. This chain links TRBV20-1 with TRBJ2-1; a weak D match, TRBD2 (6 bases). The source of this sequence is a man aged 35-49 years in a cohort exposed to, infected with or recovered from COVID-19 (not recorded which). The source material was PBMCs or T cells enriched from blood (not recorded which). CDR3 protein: CSASRGGAQYNEQFF. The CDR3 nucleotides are TGCAGTGCTAGTAGGGGCGGGGCTCAATACAATGAGCAGTTCTTC.